These 2 T cell receptor beta chains share one sample of origin, sequenced in a study of T cells in Graves' hyperthyroidism and ophthalmopathy. RNA transcripts provided the source from which TCR beta CDR3 regions were amplified. Primed by the HTBI set, a first-round RT-PCR was run on the TCR CDR3. TCRdb re-derived calls from the multiplex PCR reads in MiXCR, one entry per CDR3 protein. This table holds under 350,000 distinct CDR3 sequences, roughly a fifth found once. Sequenced: blood. The receptors shown here come from a woman in her forties or fifties with Graves' hyperthyroidism.

This clonotype appeared many times. The chain combines TRBV11-2 with TRBJ1-1, with D perhaps matching TRBD1 (5 bases). Germline CDR1 SGHAT, CDR2 FQNNGV. CDR3 length: 14 residues. Trimming stripped 6 bases from V and 1 base from J, with 12 bases between. The CDR3 loop is CASRVGAGNTEAFF. CDR3 DNA: TGTGCCAGCAGGGTAGGGGCCGGGAACACTGAAGCTTTCTTT.

In this sample, this clonotype turned up many times. The rearrangement uses TRBV9 and TRBJ1-2; D possibly corresponds to TRBD1 (5 bases). Germline assignment: CDR1 SGDLS and CDR2 YYNGEE. The CDR3 covers 15 residues. The V gene lost 0 bases and the J gene lost 6 bases, with 15 bases spanning the gap. The CDR3 coding sequence is TGTGCCAGCAGCGTAGCCCTGCAGGGAATGAATGGCTACACCTTC. Translated, it gives CASSVALQGMNGYTF.